This T cell receptor (beta chain) was captured in a study of blood T cell repertoires in COVID-19. Per the authors' pipeline: Estimation of nucleated cell counts relied on the amplification of reference gene primers. Clones were read by immunoSEQ multiplex PCR, and TCRdb kept only the in-frame ones, dropping some. The V and J calls and the clone size are those of that table, but D and trimming were determined from the DNA. The sample has about 250,000 clones; approximately 84% are singletons. This TCR derives from a man aged 50 to 59 who had recovered from COVID-19. What was sequenced was PBMCs or T cells enriched from blood (not recorded which).

CDR3: CASSPDRNYGYTF. The CDR3, as DNA: TGTGCCAGCAGCCCTGACAGGAACTATGGCTACACCTTC. The chain recombines TRBV5-8 with TRBJ1-2, with D perhaps TRBD1 (6 bases). This CDR3 is 13 amino acids long. The V and J ends lost 4 bases and 2 bases respectively, with 9 bases between them. Germline values: CDR1 SGHTS, CDR2 YDEGEE.